The 29 T cell receptor beta chains listed next were all sequenced from one sample in a study of memory CD4+ T cells and cytomegalovirus serostatus. Single viable CD3+CD4+CD8-CD45RO+ cells were sorted as the memory CD4+ T cells. Assay used: immunoSEQ multiplex PCR; TCRdb lists only in-frame clones, some missing. The profile shows 84,000 or so clones, 65% to 85% of them singletons. The sample comprised memory CD4+ T cells from blood. Every receptor here comes from an adult in good health and CMV-seronegative.

This chain joins TRBV6-1 and TRBJ1-2; D remains ambiguous. V was shortened by 4 bases and J by 4 bases, with 16 bases between the two germline ends. The CDR3 length is 15 residues. Looked up from germline, CDR1 is MNHNS and CDR2 is SASEGT. In DNA form, the CDR3 reads TGTGCCAGCAGTGCCCCGGGGTCTGGCCCCTATGGCTACACCTTC. It yields the protein CASSAPGSGPYGYTF.

The rearrangement links TRBV18 to TRBJ1-2, with TRBD1 matching 9 bases. Germline V CDR1 and CDR2: KGHSH, LQKENI. J gave up 4 bases and V 3 bases, and 12 bases lay outside the gene matches. CDR3 size: 17 residues. CDR3 DNA: TGTGCCAGCTCACCGAATTACTTGGACAGGGGCGGCTATGGCTACACCTTC. It yields the protein CASSPNYLDRGGYGYTF.

The chain joins TRBV7-8 to TRBJ1-6, with unresolved D. Per germline, CDR1 SGHVS and CDR2 FQNEAQ. The V gene lost 7 bases and the J gene lost 6 bases, with 16 bases spanning the gap. This CDR3 spans 15 amino acids. The CDR3 DNA sequence: TGTGCCAGCACCCAGACAAGGACGGGTAATTCACCCCTCCACTTT. Translation gives CASTQTRTGNSPLHF.

The genes are TRBV28 and TRBJ1-5; D not resolved. Germline V gives CDR1 MDHEN, CDR2 SYDVKM. V lost 7 bases to trimming and J lost 0 bases, with 13 bases between them. This CDR3 spans 15 amino acids. The CDR3: CASTLGGYSNQPQHF. CDR3 DNA sequence: TGTGCCAGCACCCTTGGTGGTTATAGCAATCAGCCCCAGCATTTT. Together with reference TRBV28 and TRBJ1-5, the CDR3 gives the full variable domain: DVKVTQSSRYLVKRTGEKVFLECVQDMDHENMFWYRQDPGLGLRLIYFSYDVKMKEKGDIPEGYSVSREKKERFSLILESASTNQTSMYLCASTLGGYSNQPQHFGDGTRLSIL.

V and J are TRBV28 and TRBJ2-2; D unclear. The CDR3 covers 15 residues. Germline V gene data show CDR1 as MDHEN and CDR2 as SYDVKM. V lost 3 bases to trimming and J lost 6 bases, with 14 bases between them. CDR3 sequence: CASSFGLSGSGELFF. The CDR3 DNA sequence: TGTGCCAGCAGTTTTGGTTTATCGGGTTCCGGGGAGCTGTTTTTT.

V is TRBV11-2 and J is TRBJ1-4, with D uncertain. The germline V gene has CDR1 SGHAT and CDR2 FQNNGV. The V gene lost 0 bases and the J gene lost 10 bases, with 9 bases spanning the gap. The CDR3 sequence is 13 residues long. In DNA form, the CDR3 reads TGTGCCAGCAGCTTAGATAGAACGGGAAAACTGTTTTTT. Translation gives CASSLDRTGKLFF.

The V and J genes are TRBV7-2 and TRBJ2-1, with D possibly called TRBD1 or TRBD2 (5 bases each). This CDR3 spans 15 amino acids. Germline loops: CDR1 SGHTA, CDR2 FQGNSA. V was clipped by 3 bases and J by 15 bases, with 24 bases between them. The CDR3 sequence: CASSFNSLAGTRRFF. In nucleotides, the CDR3 is TGTGCCAGCAGCTTCAACTCTCTGGCCGGGACCCGGAGGTTCTTC.

The chain carries TRBV9 and TRBJ2-2; 9 bases agree with TRBD1. There are 15 residues in the CDR3. The ends lost 0 bases at V and 6 bases at J; junction bases unmatched: 3. CDR1 and CDR2 (germline): SGDLS, YYNGEE. CDR3 amino acids: CASSVGTGVPGELFF. CDR3 nucleotides: TGTGCCAGCAGCGTAGGGACAGGGGTGCCCGGGGAGCTGTTTTTT.

This sequence joins TRBV11-2 and TRBJ1-2, with 9 bases lining up with TRBD1. V was clipped by 10 bases and J by 0 bases; unmatched bases: 15. Looked up from germline, CDR1 is SGHAT and CDR2 is FQNNGV. The CDR3 consists of 17 residues. The CDR3 protein is CATPTQGRTGANYGYTF. The CDR3 DNA reads as TGTGCCACCCCTACGCAGGGTCGGACAGGGGCTAACTATGGCTACACCTTC.

This chain joins TRBV11-2 and TRBJ2-2, with D perhaps assigned TRBD1 or TRBD2 (5 bases each). This CDR3 spans 18 amino acids. Germline V gene sequence: CDR1 SGHAT, CDR2 FQNNGV. V was clipped by 1 base and J by 0 bases, with 15 bases between them. CDR3 loop: CASSLGAPGPPNTGELFF. The CDR3 region has the DNA TGTGCCAGCAGCTTAGGGGCTCCGGGACCTCCGAACACCGGGGAGCTGTTTTTT. Combining the CDR3 with reference TRBV11-2 and TRBJ2-2 gives the whole variable domain EAGVAQSPRYKIIEKRQSVAFWCNPISGHATLYWYQQILGQGPKLLIQFQNNGVVDDSQLPKDRFSAERLKGVDSTLKIQPAKLEDSAVYLCASSLGAPGPPNTGELFFGEGSRLTVL.

The chain couples TRBV5-3 to TRBJ2-1; tentative D call: TRBD2 (6 bases). TRBV5-3 carries the ORF label, with uncertain function. The CDR3 extends over 15 amino acids. Trimming left V 4 bases short and J 2 bases short, with 13 bases between. The CDR3, as DNA: TGTGCCAGAAGCCCCGGGACTCAAACCTACAATGAGCAGTTCTTC. It specifies CARSPGTQTYNEQFF.

About this clone: Distinct nucleotide sequences in the sample also encode this CDR3. The rearrangement uses TRBV25-1 and TRBJ1-2, with D possibly matching TRBD1 (6 bases). CDR1 and CDR2 from the germline V gene are MGHDK and SYGVNS. Trimming took 4 bases from V and 4 from J, leaving 10 bases between them. There are 13 residues in the CDR3. CDR3 sequence: CASSATGLYGYTF. In DNA form, the CDR3 reads TGTGCCAGCAGTGCGACAGGCCTCTATGGCTACACCTTC.

This sequence joins TRBV5-4 and TRBJ1-1; 7 bases agree with TRBD1. CDR1 and CDR2 from the germline V gene are SGHNT and YYREEE (reference sequence). V lost 0 bases, J lost 3 bases, and 8 bases stayed unmatched. The CDR3 loop spans 16 amino acids. CDR3 coding DNA: TGTGCCAGCAGCTTGGCTAGACAGGGACGACACACTGAAGCTTTCTTT. Protein sequence: CASSLARQGRHTEAFF. Based on the CDR3 plus reference TRBV5-4 and TRBJ1-1, the full variable domain is ETGVTQSPTHLIKTRGQQVTLRCSSQSGHNTVSWYQQALGQGPQFIFQYYREEENGRGNFPPRFSGLQFPNYSSELNVNALELDDSALYLCASSLARQGRHTEAFFGQGTRLTVV.

J is TRBJ2-3 and V is TRBV18; D may match TRBD1 or TRBD2 (6 bases each). V was clipped by 5 bases and J by 3 bases, with 18 bases between them. CDR3 size: 16 residues. In germline, CDR1 is KGHSH, CDR2 LQKENI. This CDR3 reads CASSTTPGGLTDTQYF. The CDR3 nucleotides are TGTGCCAGCTCAACTACCCCCGGGGGCCTGACAGATACGCAGTATTTT.

This chain uses TRBV21-1 with TRBJ1-1; the table's D call, TRBD1, has no DNA check behind it. TRBV21-1 is tagged as a pseudogene. CDR3 size: 10 residues. The CDR3 DNA follows: TGTGCCAGCAGCGGAGTAAAAGGGGGCTTT. This codes for CASSGVKGGF.

The V and J genes are TRBV30 and TRBJ1-2; D is uncertain. The V end lost 2 bases, the J end lost 8 bases, and 9 bases lay between the germline ends. This CDR3 has 11 residues. Germline V CDR1 and CDR2: GTSNPN, SVGIG (reference sequence). CDR3 region: CAWSLLGGYTF. CDR3 nucleotides: TGTGCCTGGAGTTTGTTGGGGGGCTACACCTTC.

The chain employs TRBV27 and TRBJ1-1; no clear D gene. V lost 4 bases and J lost 1, with 10 bases in between. The CDR3 consists of 14 residues. Germline V lookup: CDR1 MNHEY, CDR2 SMNVEV (reference sequence). CDR3 loop: CASSSSNWNTEAFF. CDR3 nucleotide sequence: TGTGCCAGCAGTTCGTCCAATTGGAACACTGAAGCTTTCTTT.

Points on this clone: Other DNA sequences in this specimen translate into the identical CDR3. CDR3 sequence: CASSLGVRVAYF. CDR3 DNA sequence: TGTGCCAGCAGCTTGGGGGTCAGGGTCGCGTATTTT. The rearrangement links TRBV5-6 to TRBJ2-3, with a possible D match to TRBD1 (5 bases). Trimming shortened V by 0 bases and J by 14 bases, and 13 bases separated the two germline ends. The CDR3 length is 12 residues. The germline V gene has CDR1 SGHDT and CDR2 YYEEEE.

The chain is built from TRBV5-8 and TRBJ1-2, with TRBD1 matching 8 bases. The V segment lost 1 base and the J segment 8 bases; nucleotides outside the gene matches: 7. This CDR3 contains 14 residues. CDR1 and CDR2 from the germline V gene are SGHTS and YDEGEE. The CDR3 region has the DNA TGTGCCAGCAGCTTGAGAGGGACAGGTGACGGCTACACCTTC. Encoded protein: CASSLRGTGDGYTF.

This clone was found a few times. The chain uses TRBV6-6 and TRBJ2-1; 12 nucleotides agree with TRBD2. CDR3 size: 15 residues. The V gene end was trimmed by 5 bases and the J gene end by 7 bases; junction bases not matched to a gene: 6. Germline V CDR1 and CDR2: MNHNY, SVGAGI (reference sequence). The CDR3 sequence is CASSKTSGGQNEQFF. Written as DNA, the CDR3 is TGTGCCAGCAGTAAAACTAGCGGGGGGCAAAATGAGCAGTTCTTC.

This clone was seen only a few times. This chain joins TRBV4-1 and TRBJ2-1; D not resolved. Germline V gene sequence: CDR1 MGHRA, CDR2 YSYEKL. V was trimmed by 2 bases and J by 5 bases, leaving 19 bases between them. CDR3 length equals 17 residues. CDR3 nucleotides: TGCGCCAGCAGCCAATCCACCTCCATAAGTGTAGACAATGAGCAGTTCTTC. This translates into CASSQSTSISVDNEQFF.

This clone was detected only once. V usage is TRBV18 and J usage is TRBJ1-2, with a tentative D call TRBD1 (6 bases). Germline loops: CDR1 KGHSH, CDR2 LQKENI. V lost 0 bases to trimming and J lost 2 bases, with 7 bases between them. This CDR3 has 14 residues. In DNA form, the CDR3 reads TGTGCCAGCTCACCACCGGGGGCGAACTATGGCTACACCTTC. Its protein is CASSPPGANYGYTF. Combining the CDR3 with reference TRBV18 and TRBJ1-2 gives the whole variable domain NAGVMQNPRHLVRRRGQEARLRCSPMKGHSHVYWYRQLPEEGLKFMVYLQKENIIDESGMPKERFSAEFPKEGPSILRIQQVVRGDSAAYFCASSPPGANYGYTFGSGTRLTVV.

This clone was detected once. The CDR3 DNA reads as TGTGCCAGCAGTCGATCCGGTGCACTAGCGGGTGGGTACTTC. Encoded protein: CASSRSGALAGGYF. V is TRBV6-5 and J is TRBJ2-7, with TRBD2 matching over 9 bases. Germline V gives CDR1 MNHEY, CDR2 SVGAGI. The length of the CDR3 is 14 residues. Trimming removed 5 bases from V and 12 bases from J; junction bases left unmatched: 14.

In its sample, this clone was seen once. V usage is TRBV29-1 and J usage is TRBJ2-1, with D unclear. There are 12 residues in the CDR3. CDR1 SQVTM and CDR2 ANQGSEA come from the germline V gene. The V end lost 4 bases, the J end lost 6 bases, and 10 bases lay between the germline ends. Here the CDR3 reads CSVGREGNEQFF. CDR3 nucleotides: TGCAGCGTTGGAAGGGAAGGCAATGAGCAGTTCTTC.

This clone came up once. This rearrangement joins TRBV18 to TRBJ2-7; maybe TRBD2 (5 bases). Germline CDR1 and CDR2: KGHSH and LQKENI. The ends were cut back, 6 bases at V and 7 bases at J, with 16 bases in the middle. This CDR3 has 13 amino acids. CDR3 region: CASSPDRDREQYF. The CDR3 DNA is TGTGCCAGCTCCCCCGATCGGGATCGGGAGCAGTACTTC.

The chain links TRBV11-1 to TRBJ2-5, with D tentatively TRBD1 (6 bases). Judging by the DNA end, TRBJ2-7 fits better; the J call may be wrong. CDR3 length equals 15 residues. Germline V gene data show CDR1 as SGHAT and CDR2 as FQDESV (reference sequence). Here the CDR3 DNA reads TGTGCCAGCAGCTTACTGGACAGAGCCTCCTACGAGCAGTACTTC. It is translated as CASSLLDRASYEQYF.

The chain recombines TRBV9 with TRBJ1-1; no reliable D call. This CDR3 comprises 16 residues. Trimming took off 0 bases at V and 4 bases at J, with 16 bases between the two ends. From germline, CDR1 is SGDLS and CDR2 YYNGEE. The CDR3 DNA reads as TGTGCCAGCAGCGTAGGAACGGCAGGAGGACCCACTGAAGCTTTCTTT. Translating gives CASSVGTAGGPTEAFF.

J is TRBJ2-5 and V is TRBV27; D unresolved. Trimming pared 5 bases from V and 2 bases from J, leaving 9 bases between. The CDR3 extends over 13 amino acids. CDR1 and CDR2 from the germline V gene are MNHEY and SMNVEV (reference sequence). CDR3 sequence reads: CASSRSPQETQYF. The CDR3 DNA reads as TGTGCCAGCAGTCGATCTCCTCAAGAGACCCAGTACTTC.

This chain's CDR3 is CSVGAGTGYQETQYF. The DNA for the CDR3 is TGCAGCGTGGGGGCCGGGACAGGGTACCAAGAGACCCAGTACTTC. The gene calls are TRBV29-1 and TRBJ2-5, with 9 bases fitting TRBD1. Trimming at V came to 6 bases and at J to 0 bases, leaving 8 bases not matched to a gene. This CDR3 is built from 15 residues. Per the germline V gene, CDR1 is SQVTM and CDR2 is ANQGSEA.